This T cell receptor beta chain was sequenced during a study of glioma-infiltrating T cells after dendritic cell vaccination. Whole-study context: Autologous tumor lysate-pulsed dendritic cell vaccination was given between the early 2000s and the early 2010s. At biweekly intervals, patients got three intradermal dendritic cell vaccine injections.

This clone occurred once. Up to 2 ug genomic DNA was used for TCRB CDR3 amplification. Primers: 60 V beta forward and 13 J beta reverse. Measured with immunoSEQ multiplex PCR; TCRdb has only the in-frame clones, and not every one. The sample lists 60,000 or so clones; approximately 89% were seen once. Time point of the sample: after dendritic cell vaccination, including at tumor progression/relapse. The CDR3 has 15 residues. V shed 5 bases, J shed 5 bases, and the junction held 8 bases outside the gene matches. Germline CDR1 PRHDT, CDR2 FYEKMQ (reference sequence). The specimen was blood, collected after dendritic cell vaccination. This receptor was identified in a human donor with glioblastoma. This chain links TRBV13 with TRBJ2-5; 10 bases match TRBD1. CDR3 coding DNA: TGTGCCAGCAGCCCGGGACAGGGGATAAGGGAGACCCAGTACTTC. Its protein is CASSPGQGIRETQYF.